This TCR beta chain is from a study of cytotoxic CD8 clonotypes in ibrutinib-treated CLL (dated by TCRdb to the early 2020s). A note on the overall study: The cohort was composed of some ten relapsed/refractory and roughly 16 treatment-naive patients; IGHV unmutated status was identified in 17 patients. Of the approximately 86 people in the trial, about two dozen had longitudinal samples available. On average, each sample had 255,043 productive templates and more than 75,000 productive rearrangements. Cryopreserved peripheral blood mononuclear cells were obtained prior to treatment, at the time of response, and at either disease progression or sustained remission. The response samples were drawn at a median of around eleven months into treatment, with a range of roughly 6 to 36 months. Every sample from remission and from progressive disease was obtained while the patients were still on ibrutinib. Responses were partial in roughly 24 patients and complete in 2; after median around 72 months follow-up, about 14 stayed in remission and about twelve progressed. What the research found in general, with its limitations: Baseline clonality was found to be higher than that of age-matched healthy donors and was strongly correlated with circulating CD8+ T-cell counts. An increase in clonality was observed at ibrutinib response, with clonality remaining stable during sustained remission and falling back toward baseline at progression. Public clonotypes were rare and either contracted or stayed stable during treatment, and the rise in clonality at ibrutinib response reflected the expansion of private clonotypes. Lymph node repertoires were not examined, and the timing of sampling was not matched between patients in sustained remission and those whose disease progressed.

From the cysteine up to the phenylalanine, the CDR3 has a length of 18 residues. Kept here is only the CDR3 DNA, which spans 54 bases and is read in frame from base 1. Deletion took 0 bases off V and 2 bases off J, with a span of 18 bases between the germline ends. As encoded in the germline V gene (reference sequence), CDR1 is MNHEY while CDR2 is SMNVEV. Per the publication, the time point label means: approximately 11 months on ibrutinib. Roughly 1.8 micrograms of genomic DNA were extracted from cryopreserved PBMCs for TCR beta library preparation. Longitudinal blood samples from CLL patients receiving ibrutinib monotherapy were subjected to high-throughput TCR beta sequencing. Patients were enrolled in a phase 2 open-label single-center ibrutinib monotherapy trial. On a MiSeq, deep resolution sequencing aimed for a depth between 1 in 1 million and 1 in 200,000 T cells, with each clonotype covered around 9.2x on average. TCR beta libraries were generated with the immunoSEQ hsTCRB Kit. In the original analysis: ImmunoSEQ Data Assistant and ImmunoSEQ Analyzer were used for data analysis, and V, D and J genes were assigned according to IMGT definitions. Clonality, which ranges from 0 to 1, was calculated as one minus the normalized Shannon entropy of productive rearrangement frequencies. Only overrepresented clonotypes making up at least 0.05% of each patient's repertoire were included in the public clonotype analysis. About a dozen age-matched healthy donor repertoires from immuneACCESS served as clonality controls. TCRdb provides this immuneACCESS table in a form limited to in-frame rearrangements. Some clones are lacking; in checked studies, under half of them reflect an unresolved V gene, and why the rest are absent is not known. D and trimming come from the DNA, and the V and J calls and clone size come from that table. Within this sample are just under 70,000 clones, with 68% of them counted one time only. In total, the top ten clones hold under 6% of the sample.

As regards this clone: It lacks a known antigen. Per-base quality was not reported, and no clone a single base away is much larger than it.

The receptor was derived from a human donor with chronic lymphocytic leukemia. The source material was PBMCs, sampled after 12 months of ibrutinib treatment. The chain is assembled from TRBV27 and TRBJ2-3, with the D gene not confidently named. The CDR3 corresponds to CASSLSRPVRLATDTQYF. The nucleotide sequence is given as TGTGCCAGCAGTTTATCCCGGCCAGTTCGTCTCGCCACAGATACGCAGTATTTT.